One T cell receptor beta chain is described in this entry. The target antigen is unknown. Once extracted for a subset, genomic DNA was divided evenly among several immunoSEQ plates. Sequencing was performed with immunoSEQ multiplex PCR; in TCRdb, only in-frame clones are kept and a portion is missing. The data show some 1.1 million clones, about 80% seen once. These data are taken from a study of shared clonotypes between healthy human individuals. On the study more broadly: The plates for each donor numbered three CD4 naive, three CD4 memory, two CD8 naive and one CD8 memory.

Study-wide results and limits: Donor scarcity curtailed the genetic and exposure-history diversity represented herein.

Sequencing was done on a sample of memory CD4+ T cells from PBMCs. The subset: CD45RA-negative fraction. The sequence came from a young man in good health. Some clones in this sample may be carry-over from other donors' samples.

CDR3 in amino acids: CATRDRGMDGELFF. CDR3 nucleotide sequence: TGTGCCACCCGGGACAGGGGGATGGACGGGGAGCTGTTTTTT. This chain uses TRBV19 with TRBJ2-2; TRBD1 matches 11 bases. The germline gives CDR1 LNHDA, CDR2 SQIVND (reference sequence). The V and J ends lost 10 bases and 7 bases, in that order; junction bases with no gene match: 8. CDR3 length equals 14 residues.